The rows below give T cell receptor beta chains drawn from one sample of a study of T cells after yellow fever vaccination. MiXCR was run by TCRdb on the 5' RACE reads, yielding one entry per CDR3 protein. This table holds roughly 170,000 distinct CDR3 sequences, about a tenth found once. The sequencing here drew on CD8+ T cells sorted from PBMCs, taken 45 days after the yellow fever booster vaccination. The source is a man between 18 and 29 years old who received the YFV17D yellow fever vaccine. CDR3s leave out the opening cysteine and the closing phenylalanine or tryptophan. Each record gives: V gene, D gene, CDR3 protein. D genes are given only for firm matches.

>TRBV6-5|TRBD1
ASSYPGQIETQY
>TRBV6-2/TRBV6-3|NA
ASSYRQMGPEAF
>TRBV11-2|NA
ASSLEGNSNQPQH
>TRBV12-3/TRBV12-4|NA
ASSARQGMYGEAF
>TRBV7-8|TRBD1
ASSQGQGVYNSPLH
>TRBV20-1|TRBD2
SARATSGGYNEQF
>TRBV7-9|NA
ASSFPDTPRADTQY
>TRBV6-2/TRBV6-3|TRBD2
ASSPGLAAGEQF
>TRBV13|NA
ASSLWRGNSGNTIY
>TRBV4-2|NA
ASSQDGEVQGQETQY
>TRBV10-1|NA
ASSEPNRGGRIYEQY
>TRBV30|NA
AYEDLYSYEQY
>TRBV11-2|NA
ASSLVPGEQF
>TRBV4-1|NA
ASSPQDNSNQPQH
>TRBV7-2|TRBD1
ASSFTGGTPLEQY
>TRBV27|TRBD2
ASRTVAGGLYNEQF
>TRBV4-3|NA
ASGDNYNEQF
>TRBV18|NA
ASSPPDYTNYGYT
>TRBV24-1|TRBD1
ATSDLGGGEDYEQY
>TRBV27|NA
ASSLSGRVETQY
>TRBV7-9|NA
ASSRQGLNQPQH
>TRBV5-1|TRBD2
ASSDRGTGGYNEQF
>TRBV7-9|TRBD1
ASSLVHRDRGHEQY
>TRBV28|NA
ASSLLANQETQY
>TRBV7-9|TRBD1
ASSLGQGKY
>TRBV9|NA
ASSASGGGGNTEAF
>TRBV6-5|NA
ASSPGPYNSPLH
>TRBV11-2|TRBD2
ASSLVVLAGTTDTQY
>TRBV20-1|NA
SAREQGRHPPGTQY
>TRBV6-4|NA
ASSVASPGELF
>TRBV4-3|TRBD1
ASSQERGVWDRGLETQY
>TRBV7-6|NA
ASSSLSETQY
>TRBV27|TRBD1
ASSLWTGTDTQY
>TRBV4-1|TRBD2
ASSQETSGGHNEQF
>TRBV19|TRBD1
ASSISGTGLNQPQH
>TRBV12-3/TRBV12-4|TRBD2
ASSIPLAEETQY
>TRBV19|NA
ASSKSLNTEAF
>TRBV9|TRBD1
ASSLRTGEKLF
>TRBV4-3|TRBD1
ASSQDTGVETQY
>TRBV9|NA
ASSVVGEWSTEAF
>TRBV5-6|NA
ASSLGVGGSYNEQF
>TRBV4-1|TRBD2
ASRGTGGGDYNEQF
>TRBV5-1|NA
ASSPNLPLPYGYT
>TRBV6-2/TRBV6-3|TRBD1
ATKQGANQPQH
>TRBV4-3|NA
ASSQEDQSYSPLH
>TRBV7-9|NA
ASTPQGSYEQY
>TRBV7-9|NA
ASSLAKEVYEQY
>TRBV6-2/TRBV6-3|NA
ASSTPEGGGKGYT
>TRBV27|TRBD2
ASSFTSGGYEQY
>TRBV11-2|NA
ASSFPGTSTDTQY
>TRBV4-3|NA
ASSQEAYGQYTGELF
>TRBV7-8|TRBD2
ASSFGLAERVNEQF
>TRBV7-9|NA
ASSLRDTHYEQY
>TRBV7-6|TRBD1
ASSSGTALFSGNTIY
>TRBV29-1|NA
SAEGLTGAEAF
>TRBV4-1|NA
ASSQGTDSYYGYT
>TRBV2|NA
ASSNGRVNYGYT
>TRBV30|NA
AWRRGFEQY
>TRBV7-9|NA
ASSPYTGPTSYEQY
>TRBV5-1|TRBD1
ASTHPGTGHTDTQY